Each of the 11 T cell receptor beta chains below was sequenced from the same sample in a study of post-analysis software for immune sequencing data. Findings and caveats of the study: TRBV segments more frequent in patients than in controls numbered five and included TRBV5-6, TRBV5-1 and TRBV20-1.

TCR beta cDNA libraries included unique molecular identifiers. TCRdb used MiXCR to reprocess the PCR reads, holding one entry per CDR3 protein. The table has 380,000 or so distinct CDR3 sequences, roughly 38% seen once; the top ten hold around 15%. The antigens these receptors bind are not known. The source material was blood. The receptors derive from a girl aged 5 to 17 with multiple sclerosis.

This clonotype was counted between two and nine times. V is TRBV20-1 and J is TRBJ2-5; 10 bases are shared with TRBD2. The CDR3 length is 15 residues. With 6 bases clipped from V and 0 bases from J, the junction kept 7 bases outside the gene matches. Germline V CDR1 and CDR2: DFQATT, SNEGSKA (reference sequence). This chain's CDR3 is CSASPSGGYQETQYF. Written as DNA, the CDR3 is TGCAGTGCCAGTCCTAGCGGGGGCTACCAAGAGACCCAGTACTTC.

The V gene is TRBV20-1, the J gene TRBJ2-5, with 7 positions matching TRBD2. The closer fit of TRBJ2-7 to the DNA end suggests the J call may be wrong. The CDR3 loop spans 14 amino acids. Germline CDR1 and CDR2: DFQATT and SNEGSKA (reference sequence). The CDR3 reads CSARERRGSYEQYF. CDR3 bases: TGCAGTGCTAGAGAACGGCGGGGGTCCTACGAGCAGTACTTC.

This chain uses TRBV4-1 with TRBJ2-1, with D unresolved. Germline V gives CDR1 MGHRA, CDR2 YSYEKL. With 3 bases removed from V and 11 bases from J, the gap between germline ends came to 11 bases. The CDR3 has 12 amino acids. CDR3 bases: TGCGCCAGCAGCCAGGTAGGCCATAAGCAGTTCTTC. Amino acids: CASSQVGHKQFF.

The chain links TRBV3-1 to TRBJ1-2; D unresolved. There are 14 residues in the CDR3. Deletions cut 3 bases from V and 8 bases from J, with 16 bases between. From germline, CDR1 is LGHDT and CDR2 YNNKEL (reference sequence). CDR3 region: CASSHRTGPGGYTF. The CDR3 region has the DNA TGTGCCAGCAGCCATCGGACGGGCCCGGGGGGCTACACCTTC. Complete variable domain (other parts from reference TRBV3-1 and TRBJ1-2): DTAVSQTPKYLVTQMGNDKSIKCEQNLGHDTMYWYKQDSKKFLKIMFSYNNKELIINETVPNRFSPKSPDKAHLNLHINSLELGDSAVYFCASSHRTGPGGYTFGSGTRLTVV.

This clonotype was seen repeatedly, ten times or more. This chain joins TRBV6-5 and TRBJ1-6, with a tentative D call TRBD1 (6 bases). Germline CDR1 MNHEY, CDR2 SVGAGI. V was clipped by 2 bases and J by 2 bases, with 7 bases between them. This CDR3 has 15 amino acids. CDR3 nucleotide sequence: TGTGCCAGCAGTTACGGGGGGCCCTATAATTCACCCCTCCACTTT. Protein: CASSYGGPYNSPLHF.

The rearrangement uses TRBV6-5 and TRBJ2-1; weak D call: TRBD1 (5 bases). CDR3 length: 14 amino acids. Germline V gives CDR1 MNHEY, CDR2 SVGAGI. With 1 base removed from V and 5 bases from J, the gap between germline ends came to 9 bases. The DNA of the CDR3 is TGTGCCAGCAGTTACTGGCAGGGCAACAATGAGCAGTTCTTC. This sequence encodes CASSYWQGNNEQFF.

This clonotype was picked up one time. V is TRBV4-1 and J is TRBJ2-3; possible D gene TRBD2, 6 bases. V was cut by 1 base and J by 2 bases, with 13 bases left in between. This CDR3 has 16 amino acids. Germline values: CDR1 MGHRA, CDR2 YSYEKL. CDR3 bases: TGCGCCAGCAGCCAAGTGGGGACTCTGAACACAGATACGCAGTATTTT. As protein: CASSQVGTLNTDTQYF.

This clonotype came up a few times. The chain employs TRBV4-3 and TRBJ1-4, with D unresolved. In germline, CDR1 is LGHNA, CDR2 YSLEER. This CDR3 is built from 15 residues. Trimming stripped 1 base from V and 5 bases from J, with 11 bases between. CDR3 amino acids: CASSQVPGTNEKLFF. CDR3 coding DNA: TGCGCCAGCAGCCAAGTTCCAGGAACAAATGAAAAACTGTTTTTT.

This clonotype has just a few counts. This chain links TRBV29-1 with TRBJ2-7; 9 nucleotides line up with TRBD1. The CDR3 has 16 amino acids. J gave up 0 bases and V 2 bases, and 8 bases lay outside the gene matches. From germline, CDR1 is SQVTM and CDR2 ANQGSEA. CDR3 sequence (DNA): TGCAGCGTTGAACTACTGGGACAGGGCAGCTCCTACGAGCAGTACTTC. It codes for CSVELLGQGSSYEQYF.

In this sample, this clonotype turned up a few times. V is TRBV28 and J is TRBJ1-6; D is perhaps TRBD1 (5 bases). Germline assignment: CDR1 MDHEN and CDR2 SYDVKM. The CDR3 consists of 14 residues. Between the trimmed V and J ends, which lost 8 bases and 10 bases, there was a span of 18 bases. Written as DNA, the CDR3 is TGTGCCAGCCACACAGACAGAGGCTCCTCACCCCTCCACTTT. Translated, it gives CASHTDRGSSPLHF. Full variable domain (outside the CDR3, taken from reference TRBV28 and TRBJ1-6): DVKVTQSSRYLVKRTGEKVFLECVQDMDHENMFWYRQDPGLGLRLIYFSYDVKMKEKGDIPEGYSVSREKKERFSLILESASTNQTSMYLCASHTDRGSSPLHFGNGTRLTVT.

The V gene is TRBV20-1, the J gene TRBJ1-2; D call uncertain. The V end lost 2 bases, the J end lost 0 bases, and 7 bases lay between the germline ends. The CDR3 runs to 13 residues. Per germline, CDR1 DFQATT and CDR2 SNEGSKA (reference sequence). The CDR3 protein is CSARFDTNYGYTF. CDR3 nucleotide sequence: TGCAGTGCTAGATTTGACACTAACTATGGCTACACCTTC.